The 4 T cell receptor beta chains presented below share a single source sample, sequenced in a study of cytomegalovirus exposure and HLA in healthy donors. TCRdb's table, derived via immunoSEQ multiplex PCR, lists solely in-frame clones and lacks some. The table shows roughly 130,000 clones, with about nine tenths occurring only once. Material: PBMCs. The receptors originated from a man aged 30-40 years in good health and CMV-seronegative.

This chain connects TRBV5-1 to TRBJ2-7; D is undetermined. V was shortened by 1 base and J by 2 bases, with 7 bases between the two germline ends. Germline V gene lookup returns CDR1 SGHRS and CDR2 YFSETQ. The CDR3 covers 13 residues. As DNA, the CDR3 is TGCGCCAGCAGCTTGATACAGCCCTACGAGCAGTACTTC. Residues: CASSLIQPYEQYF.

The rearrangement uses TRBV30 and TRBJ1-1; no definite D call. Germline V gives CDR1 GTSNPN, CDR2 SVGIG (reference sequence). CDR3 length: 14 residues. Deletions cut 0 bases from V and 2 bases from J, with 10 bases between. The CDR3 nucleotides are TGTGCCTGGAGTGTTCTGGCCCCCAACACTGAAGCTTTCTTT. The encoded protein is CAWSVLAPNTEAFF.

The genes are TRBV9 and TRBJ1-1; D may be TRBD1 (5 bases). The CDR3 is 13 amino acids. Germline-derived CDR1 and CDR2 are SGDLS and YYNGEE. The V and J ends lost 4 bases and 0 bases respectively, with 7 bases between them. The CDR3 loop reads CASSRQMNTEAFF. The CDR3 DNA sequence: TGTGCCAGCAGCCGACAGATGAACACTGAAGCTTTCTTT.

The chain employs TRBV9 and TRBJ2-7, with 12 bases identical to TRBD1. The CDR3 runs to 17 residues. Per the germline V gene, CDR1 is SGDLS and CDR2 is YYNGEE. V trimming: 0 bases; J trimming: 6 bases; junction bases outside the gene matches: 10. CDR3 sequence (DNA): TGTGCCAGCAGCGTAGTCCCCCTCGGGACAGGGGGCTCCGAGCAGTACTTC. Translating gives CASSVVPLGTGGSEQYF.